This T cell receptor beta chain is from a study of cytomegalovirus exposure and HLA in healthy donors. Details on this clone: Its antigen is unidentified.

Overall study results and limits: Published work reported that the classifier diagnosed cytomegalovirus status with high specificity and sensitivity. Immune exposure information comprised only CMV serostatus.

60 Vbeta and 13 Jbeta primers were used in PCR. Measured with immunoSEQ multiplex PCR; TCRdb has only the in-frame clones, and not every one. The top ten hold around 5.6% of the sample, which has 93,000 or so clones, about four fifths seen once. Material: PBMCs. The TCR was taken from a woman under 30 in good health and CMV-seropositive.

In nucleotides, the CDR3 is TGCGCCAGCAGCCAAAAGGTAGCGGGAGGAATAAGCTCCTACAATGAGCAGTTCTTC. Residues: CASSQKVAGGISSYNEQFF. This chain connects TRBV4-1 to TRBJ2-1, with 10 bases lining up with TRBD2. The germline V gene has CDR1 MGHRA and CDR2 YSYEKL. The junction had 10 bases not matched to a gene; V was cut back by 2 bases and J by 0 bases. This CDR3 comprises 19 residues.